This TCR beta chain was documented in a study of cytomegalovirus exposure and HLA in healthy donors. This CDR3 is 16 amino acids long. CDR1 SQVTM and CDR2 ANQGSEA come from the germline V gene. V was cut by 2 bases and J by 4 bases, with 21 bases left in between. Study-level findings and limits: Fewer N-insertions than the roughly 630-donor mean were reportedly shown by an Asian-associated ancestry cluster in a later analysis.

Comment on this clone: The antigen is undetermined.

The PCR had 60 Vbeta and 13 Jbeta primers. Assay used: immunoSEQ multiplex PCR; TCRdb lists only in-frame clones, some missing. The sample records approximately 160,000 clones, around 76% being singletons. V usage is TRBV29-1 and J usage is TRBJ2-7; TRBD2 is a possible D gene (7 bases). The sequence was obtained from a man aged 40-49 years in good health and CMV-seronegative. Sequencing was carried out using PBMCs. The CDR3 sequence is CSVESPGGRGGYEQYF. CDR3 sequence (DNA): TGCAGCGTTGAATCCCCCGGGGGGAGGGGGGGATACGAGCAGTACTTC.